This is a list of T cell receptor beta chains from one sample in a study of blood T cell repertoires in COVID-19. The assay was immunoSEQ multiplex PCR, and TCRdb's table has in-frame clones only and misses some. The sample shows about 150,000 clones, roughly 84% of them seen only once. Sequencing was done on a sample of peripheral blood. These receptors all stem from an elderly woman with active or convalescent COVID-19. Each CDR3 is given with its conserved first and last residue. D genes are given only for firm matches. The listing skips clone size in some rows; elsewhere it reads once, few, many or a size class.

j_call: TRBJ1-2; d_call: NA; v_call: TRBV5-4; clone_size: NA; cdr3_nt: TGTGCCAGCAGCTTGGTCGGGGGTAACTATGGCTACACCTTC; cdr3_aa: CASSLVGGNYGYTF
j_call: TRBJ2-1; d_call: TRBD2; v_call: TRBV5-4; clone_size: NA; cdr3_nt: TGTGCCAGCAGCTTGGGGACTAGCGGAATCTTC; cdr3_aa: CASSLGTSGIF
j_call: TRBJ1-1; d_call: NA; v_call: TRBV5-1; clone_size: NA; cdr3_nt: TGCGCCAGCAGCTTGGCCGGGCGGGGCGGGTTTGAAGCTTTCTTT; cdr3_aa: CASSLAGRGGFEAFF
j_call: TRBJ2-2; d_call: TRBD1; v_call: TRBV5-1; clone_size: NA; cdr3_nt: TGCGCCAGCAGCTGGCAGGGGGATAACACCGGGGAGCTGTTTTTT; cdr3_aa: CASSWQGDNTGELFF
j_call: TRBJ1-1; d_call: NA; v_call: TRBV28; clone_size: NA; cdr3_nt: TGTGCCAGCAGTTTATCGGGCACTGAAGCTTTCTTT; cdr3_aa: CASSLSGTEAFF
j_call: TRBJ2-1; d_call: NA; v_call: TRBV2; clone_size: NA; cdr3_nt: TGTGCCAGCAGTCTAACTAGAGTTCGGGAGCAGTTCTTC; cdr3_aa: CASSLTRVREQFF
j_call: TRBJ2-7; d_call: TRBD2; v_call: TRBV5-5; clone_size: NA; cdr3_nt: TGTGCCAGCAGCTTGGGTCCGGGAGGTCCCTACGAGCAGTACTTC; cdr3_aa: CASSLGPGGPYEQYF
j_call: TRBJ1-2; d_call: NA; v_call: TRBV11-2; clone_size: NA; cdr3_nt: TGTGCCAGCAGCTTATCAGGGGCGCGCGGCTACACCTTC; cdr3_aa: CASSLSGARGYTF
j_call: TRBJ1-4; d_call: TRBD1; v_call: TRBV6-1; clone_size: NA; cdr3_nt: TGTGCCAGCAGTGAAAGGGGGCCGGCTAATGAAAAACTGTTTTTT; cdr3_aa: CASSERGPANEKLFF
j_call: TRBJ2-2; d_call: TRBD2; v_call: TRBV7-3; clone_size: NA; cdr3_nt: TGTGCCAGCAGGCGGGAGCCCGGCACCGGGGAGCTGTTTTTT; cdr3_aa: CASRREPGTGELFF
j_call: TRBJ2-3; d_call: NA; v_call: TRBV24-1; clone_size: NA; cdr3_nt: TGTGCCACCAGTGATCGCAGGGGCGCAGGAGCAGATACGCAGTATTTT; cdr3_aa: CATSDRRGAGADTQYF
j_call: TRBJ1-1; d_call: NA; v_call: TRBV10-3; clone_size: once; cdr3_nt: TGTGCCATCAGTGGATGGGGAGGGATGAACACTGAAGCTTTCTTT; cdr3_aa: CAISGWGGMNTEAFF
j_call: TRBJ1-1; d_call: TRBD1; v_call: TRBV5-4; clone_size: few; cdr3_nt: TGTGCCAGCAGCCCGAGGCAGGGGGCGCACACTGAAGCTTTCTTT; cdr3_aa: CASSPRQGAHTEAFF
j_call: TRBJ1-4; d_call: NA; v_call: TRBV7-9; clone_size: NA; cdr3_nt: TGTGCCAGCAGCTTAACCCTGGGAGCAACTAATGAAAAACTGTTTTTT; cdr3_aa: CASSLTLGATNEKLFF
j_call: TRBJ2-1; d_call: TRBD2; v_call: TRBV6-4; clone_size: NA; cdr3_nt: TGTGCCAGCAGTGCTATGATAGCGGGAGTGTTCGATGAGCAGTTCTTC; cdr3_aa: CASSAMIAGVFDEQFF
j_call: TRBJ1-2; d_call: TRBD1; v_call: TRBV6-5; clone_size: NA; cdr3_nt: TGTGCCAGCATAAGGGACAGAGCTAACTATGGCTACACCTTC; cdr3_aa: CASIRDRANYGYTF
j_call: TRBJ1-1; d_call: NA; v_call: TRBV3-1/TRBV3-2; clone_size: NA; cdr3_nt: TGTGCCAGCAGCCAAGAACCATACGGGGCTTTCTTT; cdr3_aa: CASSQEPYGAFF
j_call: TRBJ2-1; d_call: NA; v_call: TRBV28; clone_size: NA; cdr3_nt: TGTGCCAGCAGGGGAATCAGGACTATGGTTGATGAGCAGTTCTTC; cdr3_aa: CASRGIRTMVDEQFF
j_call: TRBJ1-5; d_call: TRBD1; v_call: TRBV19; clone_size: NA; cdr3_nt: TGTGCCAGTAGTGGGACAGGGGATAGCAATCAGCCCCAGCATTTT; cdr3_aa: CASSGTGDSNQPQHF
j_call: TRBJ2-5; d_call: TRBD1; v_call: TRBV5-1; clone_size: NA; cdr3_nt: TGCGCCAGCAGCTCCCAGACAGGGGCAGAGACCCAGTACTTC; cdr3_aa: CASSSQTGAETQYF
j_call: TRBJ2-2; d_call: TRBD1; v_call: TRBV18; clone_size: NA; cdr3_nt: TGTGCCAGCTCACCTCCTGGACAGGGGCAGTACACCGGGGAGCTGTTTTTT; cdr3_aa: CASSPPGQGQYTGELFF
j_call: TRBJ2-3; d_call: TRBD2; v_call: TRBV7-9; clone_size: NA; cdr3_nt: TGTGCCAGCAGCGATCGGACTAGCGGGAGGGTCCTCTACACAGATACGCAGTATTTT; cdr3_aa: CASSDRTSGRVLYTDTQYF
j_call: TRBJ2-3; d_call: TRBD2; v_call: TRBV5-6; clone_size: NA; cdr3_nt: TGTGCCAGCAGCGAAAAGACTAGCATGTCCCAATTAAGCACAGATACGCAGTATTTT; cdr3_aa: CASSEKTSMSQLSTDTQYF
j_call: TRBJ2-1; d_call: TRBD2; v_call: TRBV24-1; clone_size: few; cdr3_nt: TGTGCCACCAGGGGACTAGCGGGAGGAGTCGATGAGCAGTTCTTC; cdr3_aa: CATRGLAGGVDEQFF
j_call: TRBJ1-4; d_call: TRBD1; v_call: TRBV13; clone_size: NA; cdr3_nt: TGTGCCAGCAGCCCTGGACAGGGGCAGGCTGAAAAACTGTTTTTT; cdr3_aa: CASSPGQGQAEKLFF
j_call: TRBJ1-2; d_call: NA; v_call: TRBV4-1; clone_size: NA; cdr3_nt: TGCGCCAGCAGCCAAGAACTAGGGTACAACTATGGCTACACCTTC; cdr3_aa: CASSQELGYNYGYTF
j_call: TRBJ1-1; d_call: TRBD1; v_call: TRBV6-5; clone_size: NA; cdr3_nt: TGTGCCAGCAGTTATCGGGACAGGGGAGAAGCTTTCTTT; cdr3_aa: CASSYRDRGEAFF
j_call: TRBJ1-1; d_call: TRBD1; v_call: TRBV3-1/TRBV3-2; clone_size: NA; cdr3_nt: TGTGCCAGCAGCCGCGTGACAGGGGGCGTCACTGAAGCTTTCTTT; cdr3_aa: CASSRVTGGVTEAFF
j_call: TRBJ1-1; d_call: TRBD1; v_call: TRBV28; clone_size: NA; cdr3_nt: TGTGCCAGCAGTAGACAGGGTAACACTGAAGCTTTCTTT; cdr3_aa: CASSRQGNTEAFF
j_call: TRBJ2-1; d_call: NA; v_call: TRBV5-4; clone_size: NA; cdr3_nt: TGTGCCAGCAGCGGGGGGAACAGGGGCGATTACAATGAGCAGTTCTTC; cdr3_aa: CASSGGNRGDYNEQFF
j_call: TRBJ2-1; d_call: NA; v_call: TRBV12-5; clone_size: NA; cdr3_nt: TGTGCTAGTGGACGTGCGGGGACGGGTAATGAGCAGTTCTTC; cdr3_aa: CASGRAGTGNEQFF
j_call: TRBJ2-1; d_call: NA; v_call: TRBV27; clone_size: NA; cdr3_nt: TGTGCCAGCAGTTTATTCCCGGTTCCGTCCTACAATGAGCAGTTCTTC; cdr3_aa: CASSLFPVPSYNEQFF
j_call: TRBJ1-2; d_call: TRBD1; v_call: TRBV7-8; clone_size: few; cdr3_nt: TGTGCCAGCAGCCTGACAGGGGGAGGTGGCTACACCTTC; cdr3_aa: CASSLTGGGGYTF
j_call: TRBJ1-5; d_call: NA; v_call: TRBV19; clone_size: once; cdr3_nt: TGTGCCAGTAGTACCACAGGGACCGCGTATAGCAATCAGCCCCAGCATTTT; cdr3_aa: CASSTTGTAYSNQPQHF
j_call: TRBJ2-2; d_call: NA; v_call: TRBV27; clone_size: NA; cdr3_nt: TGTGCCAGCAGCCCCCCGGGGGTACTAGCCCTAAAGGGGTGGAACACCGGGGAGCTGTTTTTT; cdr3_aa: CASSPPGVLALKGWNTGELFF
j_call: TRBJ1-5; d_call: NA; v_call: TRBV6-1; clone_size: NA; cdr3_nt: TGTGCCAGCAGCCTATACTTACAGGGTCCGGAGCCCCAGCATTTT; cdr3_aa: CASSLYLQGPEPQHF
j_call: TRBJ1-6; d_call: NA; v_call: TRBV25-1; clone_size: once; cdr3_nt: TGTGCCAGCAGTCCCCTTACCGCGTTGACACCCCTCCACTTT; cdr3_aa: CASSPLTALTPLHF
j_call: TRBJ2-1; d_call: TRBD2; v_call: TRBV19; clone_size: NA; cdr3_nt: TGTGCCAGTAGTACTGGACTAGCGGGGTATGAGCAGTTCTTC; cdr3_aa: CASSTGLAGYEQFF
j_call: TRBJ2-1; d_call: NA; v_call: TRBV9; clone_size: NA; cdr3_nt: TGTGCCAGCAGCGTAGATCCCCAACTTGGGGGCGCCGGGTCCTACAATGAGCAGTTCTTC; cdr3_aa: CASSVDPQLGGAGSYNEQFF